These 28 T cell receptor beta chains came from one sample sequenced in a study of CD8 T cells in ankylosing spondylitis (dated by TCRdb to about 2017). Library preparation used 5' RACE. Sequencing was performed on an Illumina HiSeq 2500. TCRdb itself trimmed the public reads at Q25 with fastp, ran MiXCR and retained productive beta chains. Every distinct CDR3 protein forms one entry, paired with its most common genes and DNA. For this sample there are about 200,000 distinct CDR3 sequences; 7% to 8% appear just once. 14% of the sample goes to the ten largest clones. Antigens of these TCRs are unknown. Overall results and qualifications from the work: A TCR beta motif of several highly homologous amino acid variants appeared characteristic of blood from ankylosing spondylitis patients.

Sample: blood, either unsorted or a sorted T cell fraction (not recorded which). The receptors shown here come from a male donor with ankylosing spondylitis.

Details on this clonotype: An end of the junction differs from the germline gene, which may be a read error. The chain uses TRBV7-7 and TRBJ2-3; D possibly corresponds to TRBD2 (6 bases). The V gene's germline CDR1 is SSHAT and CDR2 FNYEAQ (reference sequence). There are 15 residues in the CDR3. CDR3 bases: TGTGCTAGCAGCTTGGGGCTAGCGATATCGGATACGCAGTATTTT. It encodes CASSLGLAISDTQYF.

On this clonotype: A read error is possible here, since a much larger clone lies one base away. The chain employs TRBV6-1 and TRBJ2-1, with TRBD1 matching 9 bases. CDR3 size: 14 residues. The germline V gene encodes CDR1 MNHNS and CDR2 SASEGT. CDR3: CAPKSGQGYNEQIF. DNA of the CDR3: TGTGCCCCCAAGTCGGGACAGGGCTACAATGAGCAGATCTTC.

This clonotype was observed a handful of times. This chain links TRBV10-2 with TRBJ2-2, with D unclear. The CDR3 length is 14 residues. Trimming took off 7 bases at V and 4 bases at J, with 13 bases between the two ends. In germline, CDR1 is WSHSY, CDR2 SAAADI. This CDR3 is CASKPGATTGELFF. DNA of the CDR3: TGCGCCAGCAAGCCGGGTGCAACCACCGGGGAGCTGTTTTTT.

This clonotype was counted many times. The J gene is TRBJ2-3, the V gene TRBV27; 8 bases align to TRBD2. The J segment lost 13 bases and the V segment lost 3 bases, leaving 12 bases of the junction unmatched. Germline CDR1 and CDR2: MNHEY and SMNVEV (reference sequence). The CDR3 covers 14 residues. CDR3 region: CASSFPYSGAEEYF. The CDR3, as DNA: TGTGCCAGCAGTTTCCCTTATAGCGGGGCCGAGGAGTATTTT.

This clonotype has just a few counts. J is TRBJ1-1 and V is TRBV30, with D unclear. The ends were cut back, 1 base at V and 3 bases at J, with 6 bases in the middle. There are 12 residues in the CDR3. Germline CDR1 and CDR2: GTSNPN and SVGIG (reference sequence). DNA for the CDR3: TGTGCCTGGAGTGACAGCTACACTGAAGCTTTCTTT. The encoded protein is CAWSDSYTEAFF.

This clonotype occurred a few times. This chain connects TRBV9 to TRBJ2-5, with D tentatively TRBD1 or TRBD2 (7 bases each). The CDR3 has 15 residues. CDR1 is SGDLS and CDR2 is YYNGEE in the germline V gene. The ends were cut back, 4 bases at V and 2 bases at J, with 15 bases in the middle. The CDR3 reads CASSSRQGGQETQYF. CDR3 sequence (DNA): TGTGCCAGCAGCTCCCGACAGGGAGGGCAAGAGACCCAGTACTTC.

The rearrangement uses TRBV7-6 and TRBJ1-1, with 7 bases identical to TRBD1. J was trimmed by 11 bases and V by 3 bases; bases with no gene match: 9. The CDR3 runs 13 residues. Germline V gene sequence: CDR1 SGHVS, CDR2 FNYEAQ. CDR3 bases: TGTGCCAGCAGCTTGGGGTTAGGACAGGTTGCTTTCTTT. This translates into CASSLGLGQVAFF.

This clonotype was recorded at least ten times. The V call is TRBV29-1, the J call TRBJ2-4, with 11 bases aligning to TRBD2. Germline CDR1 is SQVTM and CDR2 is ANQGSEA. The CDR3 has 17 residues. After removal of 5 bases from V and 0 bases from J, the junction contained 9 bases not matched to a gene. Here the CDR3 DNA reads TGCAGCGTTCTGACTAGCGGGACCCTTCTAGCCAAAAACATTCAGTACTTC. Encoded protein: CSVLTSGTLLAKNIQYF.

This clonotype was found many times. This chain joins TRBV6-5 and TRBJ2-7; D may match TRBD1 or TRBD2 (6 bases each). V was shortened by 1 base and J by 7 bases, with 17 bases between the two germline ends. The CDR3 runs 15 residues. Per germline, CDR1 MNHEY and CDR2 SVGAGI. The CDR3 sequence: CASSYWGAGSYEQYF. CDR3 nucleotides: TGTGCCAGCAGTTACTGGGGGGCAGGCTCTTATGAGCAGTACTTC.

This clonotype was seen many times. This chain uses TRBV3-1 with TRBJ1-4; the D call may be TRBD1 or TRBD2 (5 bases each). The end of the DNA fits TRBJ2-2 better, so the J call may be wrong. Germline-derived CDR1 and CDR2 are LGHDT and YNNKEL (reference sequence). This CDR3 has 17 residues. CDR3 nucleotides: TGTGCCAGCAGCCAAAGTCACAGGAGGCCGTTGGAAAAGGAGCTGTTTTTT. This gives the protein CASSQSHRRPLEKELFF.

This clonotype was found a few times. This CDR3 reads CSAVKSEAIDGYTF. As DNA, the CDR3 is TGCAGTGCCGTTAAATCAGAGGCTATCGACGGCTACACCTTC. The chain links TRBV20-1 to TRBJ1-2; D is unresolved. Germline assignment: CDR1 DFQATT and CDR2 SNEGSKA (reference sequence). CDR3 length: 14 residues. The V and J ends lost 6 bases and 8 bases respectively, with 22 bases between them.

V is TRBV6-2 or TRBV6-3 and J is TRBJ1-2; D not resolved. The V gene's germline CDR1 is MNHEY and CDR2 SVGEGT. There are 15 residues in the CDR3. The V end was cut by 6 bases, the J end by 0 bases, with 14 bases between. CDR3 loop: CASRRRTPANYGYTF. In nucleotides, the CDR3 is TGTGCCAGCAGACGGCGGACGCCCGCTAACTATGGCTACACCTTC.

V usage is TRBV3-1 and J usage is TRBJ2-7; TRBD2 might be the D (6 bases). V was trimmed by 10 bases and J by 4 bases, leaving 23 bases between them. Germline CDR1 is LGHDT and CDR2 is YNNKEL (reference sequence). This CDR3 is 15 amino acids long. DNA of the CDR3: TGTGCCACCTGCCAAACTGGCGGGACGATTTACGAGCAGTACTTC. Residues: CATCQTGGTIYEQYF.

This clonotype has a count of ten or more. J is TRBJ2-3 and V is TRBV28; 8 positions agree with TRBD1. This CDR3 has 17 residues. The germline V gene encodes CDR1 MDHEN and CDR2 SYDVKM. The V and J ends lost 9 bases and 2 bases, in that order; junction bases with no gene match: 16. For the CDR3, the DNA is TGTGCCAGTTTCACACAGGGGGTGTCACCTCACACAGATACGCAGTATTTT. Residues: CASFTQGVSPHTDTQYF. Combining the CDR3 with reference TRBV28 and TRBJ2-3 gives the whole variable domain DVKVTQSSRYLVKRTGEKVFLECVQDMDHENMFWYRQDPGLGLRLIYFSYDVKMKEKGDIPEGYSVSREKKERFSLILESASTNQTSMYLCASFTQGVSPHTDTQYFGPGTRLTVL.

This clonotype was found many times. The rearrangement uses TRBV9 and TRBJ2-7, with 8 bases that match TRBD1. This CDR3 is built from 14 residues. After removal of 4 bases from V and 3 bases from J, the junction contained 6 bases not matched to a gene. Germline assignment: CDR1 SGDLS and CDR2 YYNGEE. CDR3 nucleotide sequence: TGTGCCAGCAGCCCGGGACAGGCGGACTACGAGCAGTACTTC. It codes for CASSPGQADYEQYF. The full variable domain, its missing parts supplied by reference TRBV9 and TRBJ2-7, is DSGVTQTPKHLITATGQRVTLRCSPRSGDLSVYWYQQSLDQGLQFLIQYYNGEERAKGNILERFSAQQFPDLHSELNLSSLELGDSALYFCASSPGQADYEQYFGPGTRLTVT.

This clonotype was counted only a few times. V usage is TRBV5-5 and J usage is TRBJ2-5, with unresolved D. This CDR3 has 15 amino acids. Germline CDR1 and CDR2: SGHKS and YYEKEE (reference sequence). V lost 6 bases to trimming and J lost 5 bases, with 20 bases between them. Here the CDR3 DNA reads TGTGCCAGCATCCCAACCACAAGATTATTCGAGACCCAGTACTTC. It translates to CASIPTTRLFETQYF.

This clonotype was observed many times. The rearrangement joins TRBV28 to TRBJ2-7, with D possibly TRBD2 on 7 matching bases. Trimming removed 6 bases from V and 7 bases from J, with 34 bases in between. The CDR3 has 19 residues. CDR1 is MDHEN, CDR2 SYDVKM, per germline. The CDR3 region is CASSPRQAPGREYPQEQYF. The CDR3 DNA is TGTGCCAGCAGCCCCCGACAGGCCCCGGGGCGGGAGTATCCTCAGGAGCAGTACTTC.

This clonotype was recorded at least ten times. The chain is built from TRBV7-9 and TRBJ2-1; the match to TRBD2 covers 9 bases. This CDR3 comprises 15 residues. The germline CDR1 and CDR2 sequences are SEHNR and FQNEAQ (reference sequence). With 4 bases clipped from V and 1 base from J, the junction kept 2 bases outside the gene matches. The CDR3 DNA is TGTGCCAGCAGCTCTAGCGGGAAGTCCTACAATGAGCAGTTCTTC. It is translated as CASSSSGKSYNEQFF.

This clonotype was counted ten times or more. This chain joins TRBV10-2 and TRBJ2-2; D is unresolved. Germline lookup yields CDR1 WSHSY and CDR2 SAAADI. Trimming took 0 bases from V and 6 from J, leaving 11 bases between them. The CDR3 is made up of 15 amino acids. CDR3 sequence (DNA): TGCGCCAGCAGTGAGTCAAGCCTCAAGGCCGGGGAGCTGTTTTTT. It translates to CASSESSLKAGELFF.

This clonotype was detected only a few times. The chain is built from TRBV4-3 and TRBJ2-7, with D possibly matching TRBD2 (6 bases). With 2 bases removed from V and 6 bases from J, the gap between germline ends came to 14 bases. CDR3 size: 14 residues. Per the germline V gene, CDR1 is LGHNA and CDR2 is YSLEER. CDR3 region: CASSQFTSFGEQYF. DNA of the CDR3: TGCGCCAGCAGCCAATTTACTAGCTTCGGCGAGCAGTACTTC.

This sequence joins TRBV24-1 and TRBJ1-1, with D possibly being TRBD1 (5 bases). The CDR3 totals 13 residues. The V end lost 4 bases, the J end lost 8 bases, and 13 bases lay between the germline ends. The germline gives CDR1 KGHDR, CDR2 SFDVKD. CDR3 DNA sequence: TGTGCCACCAGTGACCTCCGCGGGGCCGAAGCTTTCTTT. This sequence encodes CATSDLRGAEAFF.

This clonotype was counted at least ten times. The V and J genes are TRBV7-2 and TRBJ1-6, with 7 bases lining up with TRBD1. V dropped 2 bases and J dropped 8; count of bases not matched to a gene: 9. Germline CDR1 SGHTA, CDR2 FQGNSA. The CDR3 runs 16 residues. The CDR3 reads CASSLNSGTDYSPLHF. CDR3 coding DNA: TGTGCCAGCAGCTTAAATTCGGGGACAGATTATTCACCCCTCCACTTT.

V and J are TRBV6-2 or TRBV6-3 and TRBJ2-7; possible D gene TRBD1, 5 bases. V lost 8 bases to trimming and J lost 2 bases, with 13 bases between them. The CDR3 runs 13 residues. Germline V CDR1 and CDR2: MNHEY, SVGEGT. For the CDR3, the DNA is TGTGCCAGCGAGTCAGGGTTCCCCTACGAGCAGTACTTC. It encodes CASESGFPYEQYF.

This clonotype was seen more than once but under ten times. In DNA form, the CDR3 reads TGCAGTGCCAACGGGAGGGCACCTGAGCAGTTCTTC. It is translated as CSANGRAPEQFF. This chain joins TRBV20-1 and TRBJ2-1, with 8 bases identical to TRBD2. The CDR3 consists of 12 residues. Germline V CDR1 and CDR2: DFQATT, SNEGSKA (reference sequence). The junction had 7 bases not matched to a gene; V was cut back by 6 bases and J by 9 bases.

This clonotype was detected many times. The chain employs TRBV2 and TRBJ1-5; no definite D call. Germline V lookup: CDR1 SNHLY, CDR2 FYNNEI. The CDR3 extends over 14 amino acids. Between the trimmed V and J ends, which lost 4 bases and 3 bases, there was a span of 10 bases. The CDR3 DNA follows: TGTGCCAGCAGTGGTGGAGGAACCAATCAGCCCCAGCATTTT. Amino acids: CASSGGGTNQPQHF.

This clonotype was counted many times. The chain is built from TRBV27 and TRBJ2-2; TRBD2 is a possible D gene (6 bases). The germline gives CDR1 MNHEY, CDR2 SMNVEV (reference sequence). CDR3 length equals 13 residues. Trimming took off 2 bases at V and 5 bases at J, with 6 bases between the two ends. The CDR3 is CASSLGRTGELFF. As DNA, the CDR3 is TGTGCCAGCAGTTTAGGGAGGACCGGGGAGCTGTTTTTT.

This clonotype showed up many times. The chain links TRBV7-9 to TRBJ2-5, with 7 bases matching TRBD1. Germline CDR1 reads SEHNR; CDR2 reads FQNEAQ (reference sequence). The trim removed 5 bases at V and 1 base at J, leaving 4 bases unmatched. The CDR3 is made up of 14 amino acids. The CDR3 protein is CASSHGQVQETQYF. Written as DNA, the CDR3 is TGTGCCAGCAGCCACGGACAGGTCCAAGAGACCCAGTACTTC.

There are many counts of this clonotype. CDR3 in DNA: TGTGCCAGCCTCAAGGACCACAATGAGCAGTTCTTC. Its translation: CASLKDHNEQFF. V and J are TRBV6-2 or TRBV6-3 and TRBJ2-1; D is uncertain. Deletions cut 8 bases from V and 5 bases from J, with 10 bases between. Per germline, CDR1 MNHEY and CDR2 SVGEGT. This CDR3 spans 12 amino acids.